This TCR beta chain was found in a study of human T cells and chemical hapten exposure. At the level of the study: Alopecia universalis, totalis or areata was present in patients who were mostly female. Overall study findings and caveats: Those TCRs sitting above 1 in 1000 frequency stayed the same with DPC sensitization.

MiXCR, run by TCRdb on the RACE reads, gives a single entry per CDR3 protein. The table includes around 150,000 distinct CDR3 sequences, roughly 25% detected once. With V trimmed by 6 bases and J by 6 bases, 7 bases remained unmatched. Germline V gene lookup returns CDR1 MNHEY and CDR2 SVGEGT. The CDR3 runs to 15 residues. About this clonotype itself: Its antigen remains unknown.

Time point indicated: patch test 3, about 24 weeks after DPC sensitization. Treatment noted: therapeutic diphenylcyclopropenone sensitization with weekly scalp DPC. Blood draws came first, before each patch test. The receptor's source is a woman aged 18-29 years with alopecia areata. Some clones in this sample may be carry-over from other donors' samples. The sample here was whole blood, taken in connection with sensitization to the hapten diphenylcyclopropenone (DPC). This rearrangement joins TRBV6-2 or TRBV6-3 to TRBJ2-2, with TRBD1 matching 10 bases. The CDR3 sequence: CASRRDRGLAGELFF. CDR3 DNA sequence: TGTGCCAGCAGAAGAGACAGGGGGCTCGCCGGGGAGCTGTTTTTT.